This entry lists 26 T cell receptor beta chains sequenced from one sample in a study of blood T cell repertoires in COVID-19 (dated by TCRdb to the early 2020s). Library preparation employed the immunoSEQ multiplex PCR assay. In TCRdb, the immuneACCESS table is reduced to in-frame sequences with V and J assigned. These tables do not hold every clone; where another copy was compared, an unresolved V gene accounts for under half, and the others remain unexplained. Counted in this sample were roughly 250,000 clones; roughly 84% of them appeared once. The top ten hold roughly 1.4% of the sample. Sequencing input: peripheral blood. The source of these receptors is a woman aged 40 to 50 who had recovered from COVID-19.

This clone was observed a single time. The chain links TRBV2 to TRBJ2-1; 9 bases match TRBD2. CDR1 is SNHLY, CDR2 FYNNEI, per germline. This CDR3 is built from 15 residues. J lost 7 bases, V lost 8 bases, and 12 bases had no gene match. CDR3 bases: TGTGCCAGCTCCCCCTCAGCGGGGGGTAATAATGAGCAGTTCTTC. As protein: CASSPSAGGNNEQFF.

V and J are TRBV5-1 and TRBJ2-7; D remains unclear. The CDR3 loop spans 15 amino acids. Between the trimmed V and J ends, which lost 4 bases and 2 bases, there was a span of 16 bases. CDR1 and CDR2 from the germline V gene are SGHRS and YFSETQ. CDR3 nucleotides: TGCGCCAGCAGCCTTGGGCTTACTGCAACCTACGAGCAGTACTTC. This encodes CASSLGLTATYEQYF.

The chain couples TRBV12-3 or TRBV12-4 to TRBJ2-3; no reliable D call. CDR3 length: 12 amino acids. V shed 3 bases and J shed 6 bases, with 7 bases lying between them. CDR3: CASSLLGDTQYF. In nucleotides, the CDR3 is TGTGCCAGCAGTTTGCTCGGGGATACGCAGTATTTT.

This chain links TRBV6-5 with TRBJ1-1, with 8 bases identical to TRBD1. Per the germline V gene, CDR1 is MNHEY and CDR2 is SVGAGI. CDR3 size: 16 residues. V was pared by 0 bases and J by 6 bases, with 9 bases of the junction left unmatched. The CDR3 spells CASSYSIRGLVPEAFF. The DNA for the CDR3 is TGTGCCAGCAGTTACTCGATCAGGGGGCTGGTCCCTGAAGCTTTCTTT.

V and J are TRBV11-3 and TRBJ2-7, with D possibly being TRBD2 (5 bases). V lost 1 base, J lost 6 bases, and 13 bases lay in between. The CDR3 is 14 residues long. The germline V gene encodes CDR1 SGHNT and CDR2 YENEEA. The CDR3 is CASSLGQRQREQYF. The DNA for the CDR3 is TGTGCCAGCAGCTTAGGGCAGCGGCAGCGCGAGCAGTACTTC.

V and J are TRBV24-1 and TRBJ2-1; D perhaps matches TRBD2 (5 bases). V dropped 0 bases and J dropped 5 bases, with 10 bases sitting between them. Germline loops: CDR1 KGHDR, CDR2 SFDVKD. The CDR3 covers 15 residues. The CDR3 sequence: CATSDLFSDNNEQFF. CDR3 DNA: TGTGCCACCAGTGATTTGTTTAGCGACAACAATGAGCAGTTCTTC.

The CDR3 DNA is TGTGCCAGCAGCCCCAGAGCGGGGATTTCCACAGATACGCAGTATTTT. It is translated as CASSPRAGISTDTQYF. The chain couples TRBV9 to TRBJ2-3, with 7 bases aligning to TRBD2. V was pared by 4 bases and J by 2 bases, with 10 bases of the junction left unmatched. Germline CDR1 is SGDLS and CDR2 is YYNGEE. The CDR3 length is 16 residues. Using reference TRBV9 and TRBJ2-3 for the parts outside the CDR3, the full variable domain is DSGVTQTPKHLITATGQRVTLRCSPRSGDLSVYWYQQSLDQGLQFLIQYYNGEERAKGNILERFSAQQFPDLHSELNLSSLELGDSALYFCASSPRAGISTDTQYFGPGTRLTVL.

Only a few counts were recorded for this clone. This rearrangement joins TRBV10-3 to TRBJ1-5; the match to TRBD1 covers 8 bases. J gave up 2 bases and V 5 bases, and 2 bases lay outside the gene matches. CDR1 and CDR2 from the germline V gene are ENHRY and SYGVKD. The CDR3 consists of 14 residues. CDR3 in amino acids: CAISTDRGNQPQHF. CDR3 nucleotide sequence: TGTGCCATCAGTACGGACAGGGGCAATCAGCCCCAGCATTTT.

This chain connects TRBV5-1 to TRBJ1-6; a possible D gene is TRBD1 (5 bases). Trimming pared 4 bases from V and 5 bases from J, leaving 19 bases between. The CDR3 consists of 17 residues. CDR1 is SGHRS, CDR2 YFSETQ, per germline. The CDR3 here is CASSMQPGGVDNSPLHF. The CDR3 nucleotides are TGCGCCAGCAGCATGCAACCGGGGGGAGTAGATAATTCACCCCTCCACTTT. The full variable domain, in which reference TRBV5-1 and TRBJ1-6 provide the parts outside the CDR3, is KAGVTQTPRYLIKTRGQQVTLSCSPISGHRSVSWYQQTPGQGLQFLFEYFSETQRNKGNFPGRFSGRQFSNSRSEMNVSTLELGDSALYLCASSMQPGGVDNSPLHFGNGTRLTVT.

The V call is TRBV28, the J call TRBJ2-7; 10 nucleotides match TRBD1. CDR1 is MDHEN and CDR2 is SYDVKM in the germline V gene. The CDR3 covers 18 residues. The ends lost 4 bases at V and 3 bases at J; junction bases unmatched: 15. The CDR3 DNA is TGTGCCAGCAGTTCCCCTAATGACAGGGGGCCGGGGTACTACGAGCAGTACTTC. Translation: CASSSPNDRGPGYYEQYF.

J is TRBJ2-2 and V is TRBV11-1; the D is unclear. Germline lookup yields CDR1 SGHAT and CDR2 FQDESV (reference sequence). V dropped 5 bases and J dropped 1 base, with 8 bases sitting between them. This CDR3 contains 14 residues. DNA of the CDR3: TGTGCCAGCAGCCCAAGACAGAACACCGGGGAGCTGTTTTTT. Protein product: CASSPRQNTGELFF.

The V call is TRBV27, the J call TRBJ2-1; 7 bases are shared with TRBD1. The CDR3 consists of 16 residues. Unmatched junction bases numbered 6, after V lost 4 bases and J lost 0 bases. Germline V gene sequence: CDR1 MNHEY, CDR2 SMNVEV (reference sequence). CDR3 loop: CASSWDSLASYNEQFF. Written as DNA, the CDR3 is TGTGCCAGCAGTTGGGACAGCCTGGCCTCCTACAATGAGCAGTTCTTC.

The J gene is TRBJ2-6, the V gene TRBV7-9; no reliable D call. Trimming pared 2 bases from V and 2 bases from J, leaving 7 bases between. CDR1 and CDR2 from the germline V gene are SEHNR and FQNEAQ (reference sequence). The length of the CDR3 is 15 residues. CDR3 protein: CASSLLTAGANVLTF. The CDR3 nucleotides read TGTGCCAGCAGCTTACTTACGGCTGGGGCCAACGTCCTGACTTTC.

The chain employs TRBV28 and TRBJ2-3; TRBD1 aligns across 9 bases. The ends lost 3 bases at V and 1 base at J; junction bases unmatched: 5. This CDR3 is built from 16 residues. Germline V lookup: CDR1 MDHEN, CDR2 SYDVKM. The chain's CDR3 is CASSFGTGRGTDTQYF. The CDR3, as DNA: TGTGCCAGCAGTTTCGGGACAGGGAGAGGCACAGATACGCAGTATTTT.

As to this clone: At the DNA level, this CDR3 is encoded by other sequences in the same sample as well. The chain combines TRBV4-2 with TRBJ1-1; the D is unclear. The CDR3 has 14 amino acids. Germline assignment: CDR1 LGHNA and CDR2 YNFKEQ. V dropped 0 bases and J dropped 4 bases, with 9 bases sitting between them. Written as DNA, the CDR3 is TGTGCCAGCAGCCAAGATCGGGGAGCCACTGAAGCTTTCTTT. Translated, it gives CASSQDRGATEAFF.

This chain uses TRBV5-1 with TRBJ2-5, with a weak D call TRBD2 (6 bases). This CDR3 has 14 amino acids. Germline V gives CDR1 SGHRS, CDR2 YFSETQ. V lost 0 bases and J lost 3, with 9 bases in between. The CDR3 region is CASSLGRGEETQYF. The DNA for the CDR3 is TGCGCCAGCAGCTTGGGGCGGGGAGAAGAGACCCAGTACTTC.

The chain's CDR3 is CASSLWLAGGSDTQYF. Here the CDR3 DNA reads TGTGCCAGCAGCTTGTGGCTAGCGGGGGGGTCAGATACGCAGTATTTT. The chain recombines TRBV5-4 with TRBJ2-3, with 12 bases fitting TRBD2. Germline lookup yields CDR1 SGHNT and CDR2 YYREEE (reference sequence). CDR3 size: 16 residues. V lost 1 base and J lost 4; bases outside the gene matches: 4.

This clone was seen a single time. V usage is TRBV27 and J usage is TRBJ1-5; a weak D match, TRBD1 (6 bases). CDR1 is MNHEY and CDR2 is SMNVEV in the germline V gene (reference sequence). V was trimmed by 6 bases and J by 0 bases, leaving 21 bases between them. The length of the CDR3 is 18 residues. CDR3 sequence reads: CASSKIPGTTYSNQPQHF. The CDR3 bases are TGTGCCAGCAGCAAGATACCCGGGACAACATATAGCAATCAGCCCCAGCATTTT.

This chain uses TRBV28 with TRBJ2-1; TRBD1 is a possible D gene (6 bases). This CDR3 region has 15 residues. Per the germline V gene, CDR1 is MDHEN and CDR2 is SYDVKM. V lost 5 bases to trimming and J lost 8 bases, with 19 bases between them. The CDR3 region is CASSPPGPRQDEQFF. DNA for the CDR3: TGTGCCAGCAGTCCTCCGGGACCAAGACAGGATGAGCAGTTCTTC.

This clone was seen only a few times. The chain couples TRBV19 to TRBJ1-4; D may be TRBD1 (6 bases). The germline V gene has CDR1 LNHDA and CDR2 SQIVND (reference sequence). V shed 6 bases and J shed 0 bases, with 11 bases lying between them. CDR3 length equals 15 residues. CDR3 nucleotides: TGTGCCAGTAGGAACAGGGCCTCAACTAATGAAAAACTGTTTTTT. It codes for CASRNRASTNEKLFF.

The chain couples TRBV25-1 to TRBJ1-2; D not certain. The V gene's germline CDR1 is MGHDK and CDR2 SYGVNS. Trimming removed 3 bases from V and 5 bases from J, with 16 bases in between. The CDR3 is made up of 15 amino acids. CDR3 amino acids: CASSDRRGSLYGYTF. The CDR3 DNA reads as TGTGCCAGCAGTGATCGACGCGGCTCCTTATATGGCTACACCTTC.

This clone was counted only a few times. The chain links TRBV7-2 to TRBJ2-7; no clear D. Germline V gene lookup returns CDR1 SGHTA and CDR2 FQGNSA. The CDR3 is made up of 14 amino acids. With 3 bases removed from V and 3 bases from J, the gap between germline ends came to 12 bases. This chain's CDR3 is CASSFSWQNYEQYF. The CDR3 coding sequence is TGTGCCAGCAGCTTCAGTTGGCAGAACTACGAGCAGTACTTC.

The genes are TRBV6-5 and TRBJ1-2; no definite D call. The germline V gene has CDR1 MNHEY and CDR2 SVGAGI. The CDR3 runs to 16 residues. Trimming stripped 0 bases from V and 0 bases from J, with 11 bases between. Here the CDR3 reads CASSYSIREANYGYTF. The CDR3 bases are TGTGCCAGCAGTTACTCGATACGCGAGGCTAACTATGGCTACACCTTC.

This rearrangement joins TRBV5-1 to TRBJ1-2; 9 bases align to TRBD1. The germline V gene has CDR1 SGHRS and CDR2 YFSETQ. V lost 4 bases and J lost 4; bases outside the gene matches: 11. This CDR3 spans 16 amino acids. In nucleotides, the CDR3 is TGCGCCAGCAGCCCAGATATCGGACAGGGGACCTATGGCTACACCTTC. Protein: CASSPDIGQGTYGYTF.

J is TRBJ1-1 and V is TRBV28, with 11 bases matching TRBD1. Germline V gene lookup returns CDR1 MDHEN and CDR2 SYDVKM. This CDR3 has 16 amino acids. Trimming at V came to 6 bases and at J to 6 bases, leaving 12 bases not matched to a gene. The CDR3 spells CASSLKGTGGRSEAFF. In DNA form, the CDR3 reads TGTGCCAGCAGCCTTAAGGGGACAGGGGGAAGATCTGAAGCTTTCTTT.

The chain is built from TRBV2 and TRBJ1-6; a weak D match, TRBD1 (5 bases). This CDR3 has 11 residues. CDR1 SNHLY and CDR2 FYNNEI come from the germline V gene. V lost 7 bases, J lost 12 bases, and 10 bases lay in between. CDR3 residues: CASTWGGPLHF. CDR3 bases: TGTGCCAGCACGTGGGGGGGACCCCTCCACTTT.